Presented here are 27 T cell receptor beta chains from one specimen sequenced in a study of response to subunit inactivated influenza vaccine (dated by TCRdb to about 2018). What this sample's time point label stands for: approximately 40 days after influenza vaccine administration. The method behind the library was RT-PCR. Sequencing was performed on an Illumina HiSeq 2500. TCRdb passed the public sequencing reads through fastp at Q25 and MiXCR, retaining productive beta sequences. Each CDR3 protein appears once, grouped with its most common genes and DNA. The sample table records hundreds of thousands of distinct CDR3 sequences; 10% to 15% of these occur just once. Around 14% of the sample is in the top ten clones. The source was PBMCs from blood, collected 45 days after vaccination. All receptors derive from a man aged 45-65 years who received an inactivated influenza vaccine. Donor details come from another sample of the same person, matched by shared clones.

This clonotype was recorded at least ten times. This chain joins TRBV29-1 and TRBJ2-3, with TRBD2 matching over 10 bases. CDR3 size: 14 residues. CDR1 and CDR2 (germline): SQVTM, ANQGSEA. With V trimmed by 1 base and J by 3 bases, 1 base remained unmatched. DNA of the CDR3: TGCAGCGTTGAAGCTAGCGGGAGAACAGATACGCAGTATTTT. It yields the protein CSVEASGRTDTQYF.

This clonotype was detected many times. The chain is built from TRBV29-1 and TRBJ1-5; 7 bases match TRBD1. Germline assignment: CDR1 SQVTM and CDR2 ANQGSEA. This CDR3 contains 14 residues. With 6 bases clipped from V and 0 bases from J, the junction kept 5 bases outside the gene matches. The CDR3 DNA reads TGCAGCGTAGAGACAGGGTATAGCAATCAGCCCCAGCATTTT. It translates to CSVETGYSNQPQHF.

The table lists this clonotype with many counts. The chain has TRBV7-9 and TRBJ2-5, with D unclear. Trimming removed 1 base from V and 1 base from J, with 10 bases in between. Per the germline V gene, CDR1 is SEHNR and CDR2 is FQNEAQ (reference sequence). The CDR3 has 15 amino acids. CDR3 coding DNA: TGTGCCAGCAGCTTAGATTGGGCGCTCCAAGAGACCCAGTACTTC. The encoded protein is CASSLDWALQETQYF.

Turning to this clonotype: This could be a read error, since a much larger clone is one nucleotide away. J is TRBJ2-7 and V is TRBV6-1; 9 nucleotides match TRBD2. CDR3 length: 15 amino acids. Germline V gives CDR1 MNHNS, CDR2 SASEGT. The CDR3 DNA reads as TGTACCAGCAGCCTAACTAGCGGGCCCTCCTACGAGCAGTACTTC. It codes for CTSSLTSGPSYEQYF.

DNA for the CDR3: TGTGCCAGCAGCTTAAGCGGAAACTCTGGAAACACCATATATTTT. Protein product: CASSLSGNSGNTIYF. The chain recombines TRBV7-3 with TRBJ1-3; D call uncertain. V lost 1 base, J lost 0 bases, and 7 bases lay in between. Germline lookup yields CDR1 SGHTA and CDR2 FQGTGA. This CDR3 is built from 15 residues.

The chain is built from TRBV10-3 and TRBJ2-1; tentatively, D is TRBD1 or TRBD2 (5 bases each). The CDR3 length is 14 residues. Germline V gene lookup returns CDR1 ENHRY and CDR2 SYGVKD. DNA of the CDR3: TGTCTAACATCAGTGAGGGAAGGGGCCTATGAGCAGTTCTTC. It is translated as CLTSVREGAYEQFF.

This clonotype was recorded many times. This chain connects TRBV24-1 to TRBJ2-5, with 11 bases lining up with TRBD2. CDR3 size: 13 residues. The germline CDR1 and CDR2 sequences are KGHDR and SFDVKD. V gave up 6 bases and J gave up 7 bases; unmatched junction bases: 3. The CDR3, as DNA: TGTGCCACCAGTACTAGCGGGGGTTCGACCCAGTACTTC. It encodes CATSTSGGSTQYF.

The chain couples TRBV20-1 to TRBJ2-1; D not resolved. Per the germline V gene, CDR1 is DFQATT and CDR2 is SNEGSKA (reference sequence). The CDR3 runs 12 residues. Trimming pared 3 bases from V and 7 bases from J, leaving 10 bases between. The CDR3 here is CSARRSVNEQFF. The CDR3 DNA reads TGCAGTGCTAGGAGGAGTGTAAATGAGCAGTTCTTC.

This clonotype was seen only a few times. This chain uses TRBV7-2 with TRBJ2-7, with D perhaps TRBD2 (6 bases). There are 14 residues in the CDR3. The V gene's germline CDR1 is SGHTA and CDR2 FQGNSA. Trimming left V 2 bases short and J 2 bases short, with 10 bases between. The CDR3 bases are TGTGCCAGCAGCTTAACCCCGGGAGCCTACGAGCAGTACTTC. Translated: CASSLTPGAYEQYF.

This clonotype showed up many times. The rearrangement joins TRBV20-1 to TRBJ2-5; 10 bases align to TRBD2. Germline V gene lookup returns CDR1 DFQATT and CDR2 SNEGSKA (reference sequence). The CDR3 has 17 amino acids. The ends lost 1 base at V and 0 bases at J; junction bases unmatched: 8. The CDR3 is CSARALGLAAHQETQYF. The CDR3 DNA follows: TGCAGTGCTAGAGCCCTTGGACTAGCGGCCCACCAAGAGACCCAGTACTTC.

V is TRBV3-1 and J is TRBJ1-2; a weak D match, TRBD1 (6 bases). The V end lost 0 bases, the J end lost 7 bases, and 12 bases lay between the germline ends. The CDR3 extends over 14 amino acids. The germline gives CDR1 LGHDT, CDR2 YNNKEL (reference sequence). CDR3 bases: TGTGCCAGCAGCCAAGAATACTCAGGGGCTGGCTACACCTTC. Translating it yields CASSQEYSGAGYTF.

This clonotype was recorded a few times. The rearrangement joins TRBV4-2 to TRBJ1-3; no clear D. Trimming took 0 bases from V and 8 from J, leaving 11 bases between them. In germline, CDR1 is LGHNA, CDR2 YNFKEQ. There are 14 residues in the CDR3. The DNA of the CDR3 is TGTGCCAGCAGCCAAGACCGCGGCCGGGACACCATATATTTT. It specifies CASSQDRGRDTIYF.

This clonotype was seen more than once but under ten times. The gene calls are TRBV4-2 and TRBJ1-4, with 7 nucleotides matching TRBD1. The CDR3 has 14 residues. The germline V gene encodes CDR1 LGHNA and CDR2 YNFKEQ. With V trimmed by 7 bases and J by 3 bases, 5 bases remained unmatched. DNA for the CDR3: TGTGCCAGCACCCAGACAGGGTCTAATGAAAAACTGTTTTTT. Translation: CASTQTGSNEKLFF.

The J gene is TRBJ2-2, the V gene TRBV7-3; 7 nucleotides match TRBD1. The J segment lost 4 bases and the V segment lost 5 bases, leaving 7 bases of the junction unmatched. This CDR3 region has 15 residues. The germline CDR1 and CDR2 sequences are SGHTA and FQGTGA. The CDR3 region is CASSQDRDGTGELFF. CDR3 DNA sequence: TGTGCCAGCAGCCAAGACAGGGATGGCACCGGGGAGCTGTTTTTT.

The V call is TRBV6-1, the J call TRBJ1-1; TRBD1 agrees at 9 bases. Germline trimming cut 7 bases from V and 2 bases from J; bases unmatched to any gene: 11. Germline V gives CDR1 MNHNS, CDR2 SASEGT. The CDR3 extends over 16 amino acids. The chain's CDR3 is CASTIGTGRINTEAFF. In nucleotides, the CDR3 is TGTGCCAGCACTATTGGGACAGGGAGAATAAACACTGAAGCTTTCTTT.

This clonotype was picked up many times. Here the CDR3 DNA reads TGCGCCAGCAGCTTGGTGGGCCTGAACACTGAAGCTTTCTTT. Translated: CASSLVGLNTEAFF. The chain carries TRBV5-1 and TRBJ1-1; D is unclear. Germline V gene sequence: CDR1 SGHRS, CDR2 YFSETQ. The CDR3 has 14 residues. V lost 0 bases, J lost 0 bases, and 6 bases lay in between.

The chain links TRBV28 to TRBJ2-3, with D perhaps TRBD2 (6 bases). This CDR3 contains 16 residues. V was cut by 4 bases and J by 1 base, with 15 bases left in between. Germline CDR1 and CDR2: MDHEN and SYDVKM. CDR3 loop: CASSSPIERGTDTQYF. In DNA, the CDR3 is TGTGCCAGCAGTTCGCCCATTGAGCGGGGCACAGATACGCAGTATTTT.

This clonotype occurred a few times. The gene calls are TRBV4-2 and TRBJ2-2, with D perhaps TRBD1 (6 bases). V was pared by 4 bases and J by 3 bases, with 12 bases between. CDR3 length: 15 residues. The germline V gene encodes CDR1 LGHNA and CDR2 YNFKEQ. CDR3 residues: CASSLQDRHTGELFF. As DNA, the CDR3 is TGTGCCAGCAGCCTCCAGGACAGACACACCGGGGAGCTGTTTTTT.

This clonotype was seen a handful of times. One junction end does not reproduce the germline sequence, and a read error may be involved. The V call is TRBV7-7, the J call TRBJ2-2; perhaps TRBD2 as D (6 bases). This CDR3 is built from 15 residues. Germline CDR1 is SSHAT and CDR2 is FNYEAQ (reference sequence). The CDR3 sequence is CASSSNMGGTGELFF. As DNA, the CDR3 is TGTGCTAGCAGCTCCAACATGGGGGGCACCGGGGAGCTGTTTTTT.

Ten or more counts support this clonotype. V and J are TRBV12-3 or TRBV12-4 and TRBJ1-5; weak D call: TRBD1 (6 bases). Trimming shortened V by 3 bases and J by 0 bases, and 15 bases separated the two germline ends. This CDR3 region has 17 residues. CDR3 in DNA: TGTGCCAGCAGTTTCCGGGGGCTGATACATAGCAATCAGCCCCAGCATTTT. It encodes CASSFRGLIHSNQPQHF.

This clonotype was found a few times. V is TRBV28 and J is TRBJ2-1; D unclear. V lost 2 bases and J 0 bases, leaving 11 bases between the germline ends. The CDR3 is 16 residues long. CDR1 is MDHEN and CDR2 is SYDVKM in the germline V gene. The CDR3 here is CASSLGLRSSYNEQFF. CDR3 nucleotide sequence: TGTGCCAGCAGTTTAGGGCTGAGAAGCTCCTACAATGAGCAGTTCTTC.

The V and J genes are TRBV5-1 and TRBJ2-7; 10 nucleotides match TRBD2. J gave up 6 bases and V 3 bases, and 9 bases lay outside the gene matches. This CDR3 contains 15 residues. CDR1 is SGHRS and CDR2 is YFSETQ in the germline V gene. The CDR3, as DNA: TGCGCCAGCAGCTCGAGCGCTAGCGGGAGCGGCGAGCAGTACTTC. Its translation: CASSSSASGSGEQYF.

The gene calls are TRBV5-1 and TRBJ2-1; 8 nucleotides match TRBD2. Germline CDR1 is SGHRS and CDR2 is YFSETQ. With 1 base clipped from V and 3 bases from J, the junction kept 3 bases outside the gene matches. The CDR3 totals 15 residues. In DNA form, the CDR3 reads TGCGCCAGCAGCTTGTCGGGAGGGGACTACAATGAGCAGTTCTTC. Its translation: CASSLSGGDYNEQFF.

This clonotype was seen at least ten times. V usage is TRBV4-3 and J usage is TRBJ2-3, with D uncertain. With 0 bases removed from V and 0 bases from J, the gap between germline ends came to 7 bases. The CDR3 length is 15 residues. CDR1 LGHNA and CDR2 YSLEER come from the germline V gene. For the CDR3, the DNA is TGCGCCAGCAGCCAAGATGTGGGAAGCACAGATACGCAGTATTTT. Translated: CASSQDVGSTDTQYF.

This clonotype was counted between two and nine times. The chain uses TRBV7-2 and TRBJ2-1; 10 bases line up with TRBD2. CDR3 length: 13 residues. V shed 6 bases and J 7 bases; nucleotides not matched to a gene: 3. Germline assignment: CDR1 SGHTA and CDR2 FQGNSA. The CDR3 spells CASRSTSGNEQFF. The CDR3 bases are TGTGCCAGCAGATCGACTAGCGGGAATGAGCAGTTCTTC.

The V and J genes are TRBV7-9 and TRBJ2-5, with 7 bases that match TRBD1. With 5 bases clipped from V and 1 base from J, the junction kept 7 bases outside the gene matches. Germline-derived CDR1 and CDR2 are SEHNR and FQNEAQ (reference sequence). This CDR3 region has 15 residues. The CDR3 DNA follows: TGTGCCAGCAGCCCCCCTGGGACAGTCCAAGAGACCCAGTACTTC. Its translation: CASSPPGTVQETQYF.

The chain joins TRBV25-1 to TRBJ1-6; D is uncertain. The CDR3 sequence is 12 residues long. Trimming removed 6 bases from V and 4 bases from J, with 4 bases in between. The germline CDR1 and CDR2 sequences are MGHDK and SYGVNS. This CDR3 reads CASSRYNSPLHF. CDR3 nucleotides: TGTGCCAGCAGCCGTTATAATTCACCCCTCCACTTT.